The T cell receptor beta chain under discussion was sequenced for a study of blood T cell repertoires in COVID-19. Study in general: Samples of COVID-19 (acute and convalescent) were obtained from the United States, Italy and Spain. From T cells, B-cell-depleted T cells, or PBMCs came the material, which was cDNA or gDNA.

Only one count was recorded for this clone. In the original analysis: Estimation of nucleated cell counts was performed using reference gene primer amplification. TCRdb keeps only in-frame clones here, not all; method: immunoSEQ multiplex PCR. Clonal size and the V and J genes are those of that table, whereas D and trimming came from the DNA. This sample carries about 64,000 clones, roughly 90% of them seen once, and the ten largest clones take about 9.7%. Germline V CDR1 and CDR2: SGHVS, FQNEAQ. This CDR3 is built from 16 residues. The V end lost 2 bases, the J end lost 0 bases, and 10 bases lay between the germline ends.

The TCR was taken from an elderly woman with active COVID-19. This sequence joins TRBV7-8 and TRBJ2-2; D not resolved. The sequenced sample consisted of peripheral blood. CDR3 DNA sequence: TGTGCCAGCAGCTTAAAGTGGCAGACGAACACCGGGGAGCTGTTTTTT. Encoded protein: CASSLKWQTNTGELFF.